This is a list of T cell receptor beta chains from one sample in a study of CD8 T cells in Susac syndrome. In TCRdb, the immunoSEQ multiplex PCR reads were re-called with MiXCR into one record per CDR3 protein. The table lists about 83,000 distinct CDR3 sequences, roughly 96% of them singletons. The sample comprised CD8+ T cells from PBMCs. These receptors came from a human donor with Susac syndrome. Both conserved end residues are part of each CDR3. The order of the fields is D gene, J gene, clone size, V gene, CDR3 protein, CDR3 DNA. D genes are given only for firm matches. Clone sizes are given selectively: once, few, many, or a class where the clone is expanded.

D gene: .
J gene: TRBJ2-1
clone size: .
V gene: TRBV27
CDR3 protein: CASSLAGFSYNEQFF
CDR3 DNA: TGTGCCAGCAGTTTGGCGGGCTTCTCCTACAATGAGCAGTTCTTC

D gene: .
J gene: TRBJ2-7
clone size: .
V gene: TRBV5-6
CDR3 protein: CASSPTRGHEQYF
CDR3 DNA: TGTGCCAGCAGCCCGACGAGGGGCCACGAGCAGTACTTC

D gene: .
J gene: TRBJ2-7
clone size: .
V gene: TRBV14
CDR3 protein: CASSQGDRDGSYEQYF
CDR3 DNA: TGTGCCAGCAGCCAAGGGGATCGTGACGGCTCCTACGAGCAGTACTTC

D gene: .
J gene: TRBJ2-1
clone size: once
V gene: TRBV9
CDR3 protein: CASSVGGDHNEQFF
CDR3 DNA: TGTGCCAGCAGCGTAGGGGGAGATCACAATGAGCAGTTCTTC

D gene: TRBD2
J gene: TRBJ2-5
clone size: once
V gene: TRBV28
CDR3 protein: CASSLLAGKQETQYF
CDR3 DNA: TGTGCCAGCAGTTTACTAGCGGGGAAACAAGAGACCCAGTACTTC

D gene: .
J gene: TRBJ2-7
clone size: .
V gene: TRBV30
CDR3 protein: CAWSVVGDEQYF
CDR3 DNA: TGTGCCTGGAGTGTAGTCGGGGACGAGCAGTACTTC

D gene: .
J gene: TRBJ1-1
clone size: .
V gene: TRBV3-1
CDR3 protein: CASSQEGVGNTEAFF
CDR3 DNA: TGTGCCAGCAGCCAAGAAGGGGTCGGGAACACTGAAGCTTTCTTT

D gene: .
J gene: TRBJ2-1
clone size: .
V gene: TRBV29-1
CDR3 protein: CSVEGVGFNEQFF
CDR3 DNA: TGCAGCGTTGAAGGCGTGGGTTTCAATGAGCAGTTCTTC

D gene: .
J gene: TRBJ1-5
clone size: .
V gene: TRBV18
CDR3 protein: CASSLSQVDQPQHF
CDR3 DNA: TGTGCCAGCTCACTGTCTCAGGTGGATCAGCCCCAGCATTTT

D gene: .
J gene: TRBJ2-3
clone size: .
V gene: TRBV9
CDR3 protein: CASSALGGDTQYF
CDR3 DNA: TGTGCCAGCAGCGCCTTAGGGGGGGATACGCAGTATTTT

D gene: TRBD1
J gene: TRBJ1-1
clone size: .
V gene: TRBV14
CDR3 protein: CATGDRNTEAFF
CDR3 DNA: TGTGCCACAGGGGACAGGAACACTGAAGCTTTCTTT

D gene: .
J gene: TRBJ2-3
clone size: .
V gene: TRBV15
CDR3 protein: CATSREEAADTQYF
CDR3 DNA: TGTGCCACCAGCAGAGAGGAGGCCGCAGATACGCAGTATTTT

D gene: TRBD2
J gene: TRBJ2-3
clone size: .
V gene: TRBV27
CDR3 protein: CASSPSGGGGDTQYF
CDR3 DNA: TGTGCCAGCAGTCCAAGCGGGGGCGGAGGAGATACGCAGTATTTT

D gene: TRBD2
J gene: TRBJ2-1
clone size: .
V gene: TRBV6-5
CDR3 protein: CASSYVGGANEQFF
CDR3 DNA: TGTGCCAGCAGTTACGTCGGGGGGGCCAATGAGCAGTTCTTC

D gene: TRBD2
J gene: TRBJ2-7
clone size: .
V gene: TRBV28
CDR3 protein: CASSPAAGRYEQYF
CDR3 DNA: TGTGCCAGCAGTCCGGCAGCGGGAAGATACGAGCAGTACTTC

D gene: .
J gene: TRBJ2-5
clone size: .
V gene: TRBV27
CDR3 protein: CASIYRPEETQYF
CDR3 DNA: TGTGCCAGCATCTACAGGCCCGAAGAGACCCAGTACTTC

D gene: TRBD1
J gene: TRBJ2-7
clone size: once
V gene: TRBV20-1
CDR3 protein: CSARQGISYEQYF
CDR3 DNA: TGCAGTGCTCGACAGGGGATCTCCTACGAGCAGTACTTC

D gene: .
J gene: TRBJ2-2
clone size: once
V gene: TRBV29-1
CDR3 protein: CSVEWEQGVSGELFF
CDR3 DNA: TGCAGCGTTGAGTGGGAACAGGGTGTGAGCGGGGAGCTGTTTTTT

D gene: .
J gene: TRBJ2-2
clone size: .
V gene: TRBV6-2/TRBV6-3
CDR3 protein: CASTHDPTSTGELFF
CDR3 DNA: TGTGCCAGCACTCACGATCCTACGAGCACCGGGGAGCTGTTTTTT

D gene: .
J gene: TRBJ2-5
clone size: .
V gene: TRBV20-1
CDR3 protein: CSARRQTQYF
CDR3 DNA: TGCAGTGCTAGAAGACAGACCCAGTACTTC

D gene: .
J gene: TRBJ2-1
clone size: few
V gene: TRBV20-1
CDR3 protein: CSGGGNEQFF
CDR3 DNA: TGCAGTGGAGGGGGAAATGAGCAGTTCTTC

D gene: .
J gene: TRBJ1-2
clone size: .
V gene: TRBV12-3/TRBV12-4
CDR3 protein: CASSTGKPLGYTF
CDR3 DNA: TGTGCCAGCAGTACGGGAAAACCGCTGGGCTACACCTTC

D gene: .
J gene: TRBJ1-2
clone size: .
V gene: TRBV14
CDR3 protein: CASSYTGYGYTF
CDR3 DNA: TGTGCCAGCAGCTACACAGGATACGGCTACACCTTC

D gene: .
J gene: TRBJ2-1
clone size: .
V gene: TRBV5-1
CDR3 protein: CASSLDTGPGNEQFF
CDR3 DNA: TGCGCCAGCAGCTTGGATACAGGTCCTGGGAATGAGCAGTTCTTC

D gene: .
J gene: TRBJ1-1
clone size: .
V gene: TRBV10-3
CDR3 protein: CAIGGGMNTEAFF
CDR3 DNA: TGTGCCATCGGGGGAGGCATGAACACTGAAGCTTTCTTT

D gene: .
J gene: TRBJ2-7
clone size: .
V gene: TRBV13
CDR3 protein: CASSLKKGDEQYF
CDR3 DNA: TGTGCCAGCAGCTTAAAGAAGGGGGACGAGCAGTACTTC

D gene: .
J gene: TRBJ1-5
clone size: .
V gene: TRBV7-9
CDR3 protein: CASSHGTGDQPQHF
CDR3 DNA: TGTGCCAGCAGCCACGGGACCGGGGATCAGCCCCAGCATTTT

D gene: .
J gene: TRBJ1-2
clone size: .
V gene: TRBV20-1
CDR3 protein: CSARARVLSYTF
CDR3 DNA: TGCAGTGCTAGAGCGAGGGTATTGAGCTACACCTTC

D gene: .
J gene: TRBJ1-2
clone size: .
V gene: TRBV19
CDR3 protein: CASQIGGPNYGYTF
CDR3 DNA: TGTGCCAGTCAGATAGGCGGACCGAACTATGGCTACACCTTC

D gene: .
J gene: TRBJ2-6
clone size: .
V gene: TRBV12-3/TRBV12-4
CDR3 protein: CASSRPPVGANVLTF
CDR3 DNA: TGTGCCAGCAGTCGACCGCCTGTTGGGGCCAACGTCCTGACTTTC

D gene: .
J gene: TRBJ2-5
clone size: .
V gene: TRBV6-5
CDR3 protein: CASTKGYGETQYF
CDR3 DNA: TGTGCCAGCACCAAGGGGTACGGGGAGACCCAGTACTTC

D gene: .
J gene: TRBJ2-5
clone size: .
V gene: TRBV29-1
CDR3 protein: CSVEYWQGEETQYF
CDR3 DNA: TGCAGCGTTGAATATTGGCAGGGAGAGGAGACCCAGTACTTC

D gene: .
J gene: TRBJ1-1
clone size: .
V gene: TRBV19
CDR3 protein: CASSQGLTSEAFF
CDR3 DNA: TGTGCCAGTAGCCAGGGGTTAACTTCTGAAGCTTTCTTT

D gene: TRBD1
J gene: TRBJ1-1
clone size: .
V gene: TRBV6-1
CDR3 protein: CASSLNPTGPTEAFF
CDR3 DNA: TGTGCCAGCAGTCTCAACCCGACAGGGCCCACTGAAGCTTTCTTT

D gene: TRBD2
J gene: TRBJ2-3
clone size: .
V gene: TRBV29-1
CDR3 protein: CSVEDRLAGSDTQYF
CDR3 DNA: TGCAGCGTTGAAGATAGGCTAGCGGGTTCAGATACGCAGTATTTT

D gene: .
J gene: TRBJ2-7
clone size: .
V gene: TRBV14
CDR3 protein: CASSPRPGEKIYEQYF
CDR3 DNA: TGTGCCAGCAGTCCTAGGCCGGGAGAAAAGATCTACGAGCAGTACTTC

D gene: TRBD1
J gene: TRBJ2-5
clone size: .
V gene: TRBV3-1
CDR3 protein: CASSQPGGQEETQYF
CDR3 DNA: TGTGCCAGCAGCCAGCCAGGGGGCCAAGAAGAGACCCAGTACTTC

D gene: .
J gene: TRBJ1-2
clone size: .
V gene: TRBV5-1
CDR3 protein: CASSLVPTDPIGYTF
CDR3 DNA: TGCGCCAGCAGCTTGGTACCGACAGACCCTATCGGCTACACCTTC

D gene: TRBD1
J gene: TRBJ2-1
clone size: .
V gene: TRBV27
CDR3 protein: CASSSGTGVYNEQFF
CDR3 DNA: TGTGCCAGCAGTTCCGGGACAGGGGTCTACAATGAGCAGTTCTTC

D gene: .
J gene: TRBJ2-1
clone size: .
V gene: TRBV9
CDR3 protein: CASSEGDLHNEQFF
CDR3 DNA: TGTGCCAGCAGCGAAGGTGACCTGCACAATGAGCAGTTCTTC

D gene: TRBD2
J gene: TRBJ2-1
clone size: .
V gene: TRBV7-9
CDR3 protein: CASRYSGASEQFF
CDR3 DNA: TGTGCCAGCAGATATAGCGGGGCCAGTGAGCAGTTCTTC

D gene: .
J gene: TRBJ2-5
clone size: few
V gene: TRBV6-5
CDR3 protein: CASSYSNPETQYF
CDR3 DNA: TGTGCCAGCAGTTACTCTAACCCAGAGACCCAGTACTTC

D gene: .
J gene: TRBJ1-1
clone size: .
V gene: TRBV20-1
CDR3 protein: CSARVGLQRREAFF
CDR3 DNA: TGCAGTGCTAGAGTGGGACTTCAGCGTAGGGAAGCTTTCTTT